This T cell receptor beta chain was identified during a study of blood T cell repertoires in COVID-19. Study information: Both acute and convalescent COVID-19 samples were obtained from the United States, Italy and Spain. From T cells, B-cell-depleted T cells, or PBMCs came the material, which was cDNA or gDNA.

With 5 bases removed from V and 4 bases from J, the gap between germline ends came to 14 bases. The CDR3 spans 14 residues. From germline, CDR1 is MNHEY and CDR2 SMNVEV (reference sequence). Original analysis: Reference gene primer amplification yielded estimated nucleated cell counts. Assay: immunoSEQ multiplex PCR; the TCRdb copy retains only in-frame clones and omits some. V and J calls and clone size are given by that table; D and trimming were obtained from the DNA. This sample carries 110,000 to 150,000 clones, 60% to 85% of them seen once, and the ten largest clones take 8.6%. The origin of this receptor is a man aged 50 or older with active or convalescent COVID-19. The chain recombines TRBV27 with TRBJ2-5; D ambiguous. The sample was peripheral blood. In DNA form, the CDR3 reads TGTGCCAGCAGTCCCCTGGGCGTTCGAGAGACCCAGTACTTC. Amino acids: CASSPLGVRETQYF.